This section outlines one TCR beta chain sequence together with its context. Its antigen is not yet known. No base qualities exist here, and no much larger clone lies one base off it. The CDR3 numbers 15 residues from cysteine through phenylalanine. Only the CDR3 portion is preserved as DNA: 45 bases, with reading frame beginning at the first base. CDR1 and CDR2, per the germline V gene (reference sequence), are LNHDA and SQIVND. V and J are trimmed by 0 bases and 5 bases, and the gene matches miss 6 bases of the junction. This record comes from a study of control samples from healthy donors and cancer patients (dated by TCRdb to 2020 to 2021). Library prep was done by the immunoSEQ multiplex PCR assay. Entries here come from immuneACCESS through TCRdb and include only in-frame sequences with V and J called. Some clones fail to appear in such tables; in the studies checked, an unresolved V gene covers under half of the shortfall, and the cause of the remainder is unknown. The sample table contains around 150,000 clones; only one count was recorded for 89% of them. Jointly, the top ten make up about 4.9% of the sample.

Sequencing was performed on blood. This receptor was identified in a man aged 30 to 39 in good health. The rearranged segments are TRBV19 and TRBJ1-1, with TRBD1 identical over 7 junction bases. The nucleotide sequence is given as TGTGCCAGTAGTATAGAGGGCAGGGGGGGAACTGAAGCTTTCTTT. Its protein product is CASSIEGRGGTEAFF. With the portions outside the CDR3 filled from the reference TRBV19 and TRBJ1-1 genes, the complete variable region becomes DGGITQSPKYLFRKEGQNVTLSCEQNLNHDAMYWYRQDPGQGLRLIYYSQIVNDFQKGDIAEGYSVSREKKESFPLTVTSAQKNPTAFYLCASSIEGRGGTEAFFGQGTRLTVV.